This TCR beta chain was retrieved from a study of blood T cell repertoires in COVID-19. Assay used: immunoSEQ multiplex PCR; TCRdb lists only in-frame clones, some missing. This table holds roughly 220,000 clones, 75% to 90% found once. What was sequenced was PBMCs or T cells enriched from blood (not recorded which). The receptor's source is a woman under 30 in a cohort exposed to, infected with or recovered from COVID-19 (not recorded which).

The CDR3 sequence: CASSLGRGIPDTQYF. Written as DNA, the CDR3 is TGTGCCAGCAGCTTAGGCAGGGGGATTCCAGATACGCAGTATTTT. The V gene is TRBV11-3, the J gene TRBJ2-3, with TRBD1 matching 7 bases. Per germline, CDR1 SGHNT and CDR2 YENEEA. The CDR3 has 15 amino acids. V shed 1 base, J shed 4 bases, and the junction held 5 bases outside the gene matches. The full variable domain, in which reference TRBV11-3 and TRBJ2-3 provide the parts outside the CDR3, is EAGVVQSPRYKIIEKKQPVAFWCNPISGHNTLYWYLQNLGQGPELLIRYENEEAVDDSQLPKDRFSAERLKGVDSTLKIQPAELGDSAVYLCASSLGRGIPDTQYFGPGTRLTVL.